This paragraph covers one T cell receptor (beta chain) sequence. Antigen: not known. TCRdb keeps only in-frame clones here, not all; method: immunoSEQ multiplex PCR. The sample has more than 100,000 clones, about nine tenths seen once. The V gene end was trimmed by 4 bases and the J gene end by 4 bases; junction bases not matched to a gene: 4. The V gene's germline CDR1 is SGHRS and CDR2 YFSETQ. This CDR3 is built from 15 residues. The data belong to a study of T cell responses to AZD1222 COVID-19 vaccine. General study results and limits: Repertoire collection took place solely once the T cell response had peaked. Donors, mostly white British, included more females; clonal diversity was possibly underestimated.

The receptor comes from an adult in good health. The chain links TRBV5-1 to TRBJ2-3; 12 bases line up with TRBD1. Material: peripheral blood, obtained on day 0 of AZD1222 vaccination. The CDR3 DNA reads TGCGCCAGCAGCCCGGGACAGGGGGCTGCAGATACGCAGTATTTT. Translating it yields CASSPGQGAADTQYF.